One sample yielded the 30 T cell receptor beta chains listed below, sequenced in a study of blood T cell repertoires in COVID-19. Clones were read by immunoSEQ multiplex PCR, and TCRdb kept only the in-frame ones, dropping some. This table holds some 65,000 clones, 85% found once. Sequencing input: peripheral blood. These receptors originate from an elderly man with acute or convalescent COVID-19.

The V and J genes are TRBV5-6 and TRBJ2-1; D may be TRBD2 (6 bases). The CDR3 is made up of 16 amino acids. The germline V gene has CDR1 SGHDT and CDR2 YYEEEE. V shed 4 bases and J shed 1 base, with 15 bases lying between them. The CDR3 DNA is TGTGCCAGCAGCCTGGGGCGGGAAAGGTCCTACAATGAGCAGTTCTTC. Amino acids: CASSLGRERSYNEQFF.

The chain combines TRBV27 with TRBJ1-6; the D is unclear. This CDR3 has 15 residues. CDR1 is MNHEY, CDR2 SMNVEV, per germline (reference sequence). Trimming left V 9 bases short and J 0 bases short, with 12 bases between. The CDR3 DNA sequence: TGTGCCAGTAGAAAAACCCCCTCCTATAATTCACCCCTCCACTTT. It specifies CASRKTPSYNSPLHF.

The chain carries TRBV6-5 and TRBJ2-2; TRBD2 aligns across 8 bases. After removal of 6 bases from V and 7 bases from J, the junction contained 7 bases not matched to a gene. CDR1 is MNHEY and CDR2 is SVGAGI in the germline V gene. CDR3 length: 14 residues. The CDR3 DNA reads TGTGCCAGCAGAGCTCAAGCGGGAGTCGGGGAGCTGTTTTTT. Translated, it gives CASRAQAGVGELFF.

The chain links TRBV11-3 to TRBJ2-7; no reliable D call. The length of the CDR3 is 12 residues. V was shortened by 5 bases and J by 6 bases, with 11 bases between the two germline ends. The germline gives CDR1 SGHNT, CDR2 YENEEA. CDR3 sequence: CASSPSGIEQYF. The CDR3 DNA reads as TGTGCCAGCAGCCCCTCAGGAATCGAGCAGTACTTC.

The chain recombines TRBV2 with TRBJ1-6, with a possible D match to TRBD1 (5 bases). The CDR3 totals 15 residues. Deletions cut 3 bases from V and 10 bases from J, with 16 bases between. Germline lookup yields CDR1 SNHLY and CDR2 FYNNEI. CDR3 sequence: CASSDSQGSVSPLHF. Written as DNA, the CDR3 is TGTGCCAGCAGTGACTCTCAGGGATCCGTCTCACCCCTCCACTTT. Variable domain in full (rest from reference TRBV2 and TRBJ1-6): EPEVTQTPSHQVTQMGQEVILRCVPISNHLYFYWYRQILGQKVEFLVSFYNNEISEKSEIFDDQFSVERPDGSNFTLKIRSTKLEDSAMYFCASSDSQGSVSPLHFGNGTRLTVT.

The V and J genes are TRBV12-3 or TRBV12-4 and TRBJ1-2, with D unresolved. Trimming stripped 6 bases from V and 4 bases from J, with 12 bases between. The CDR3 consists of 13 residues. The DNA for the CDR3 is TGTGCCAGCAGCCCACGGGTCATCTATGGCTACACCTTC. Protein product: CASSPRVIYGYTF.

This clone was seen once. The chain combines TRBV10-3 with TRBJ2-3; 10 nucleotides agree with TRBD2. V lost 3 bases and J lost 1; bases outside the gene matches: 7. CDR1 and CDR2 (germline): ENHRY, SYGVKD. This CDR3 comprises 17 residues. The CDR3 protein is CAISDHNSGRRTDTQYF. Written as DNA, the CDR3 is TGTGCCATCAGTGATCATAATAGCGGGAGGCGCACAGATACGCAGTATTTT.

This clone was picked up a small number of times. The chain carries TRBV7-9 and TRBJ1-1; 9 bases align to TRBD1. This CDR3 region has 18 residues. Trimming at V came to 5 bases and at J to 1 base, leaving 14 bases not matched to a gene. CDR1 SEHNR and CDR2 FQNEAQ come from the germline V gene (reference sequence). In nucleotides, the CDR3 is TGTGCCAGCAGCCCCGTACCGGGGACAGGGACTTCGAACACTGAAGCTTTCTTT. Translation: CASSPVPGTGTSNTEAFF.

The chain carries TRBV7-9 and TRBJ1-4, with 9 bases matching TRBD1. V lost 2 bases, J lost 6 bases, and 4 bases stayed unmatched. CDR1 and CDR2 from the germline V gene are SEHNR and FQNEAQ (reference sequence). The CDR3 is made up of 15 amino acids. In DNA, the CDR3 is TGTGCCAGCAGCTTAAATACAGGGGGCGATGAAAAACTGTTTTTT. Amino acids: CASSLNTGGDEKLFF.

The CDR3 DNA follows: TGTGCCAGCAGTCCACTTACGGGACTCAACTACGAGCAGTACTTC. It codes for CASSPLTGLNYEQYF. V usage is TRBV27 and J usage is TRBJ2-7; a possible D gene is TRBD2 (6 bases). The CDR3 is 15 amino acids. Trimming stripped 5 bases from V and 3 bases from J, with 17 bases between. Germline values: CDR1 MNHEY, CDR2 SMNVEV (reference sequence).

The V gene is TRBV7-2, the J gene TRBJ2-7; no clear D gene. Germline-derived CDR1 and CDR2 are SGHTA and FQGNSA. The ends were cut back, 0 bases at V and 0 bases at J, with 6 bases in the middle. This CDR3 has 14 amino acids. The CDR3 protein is CASSLARNSYEQYF. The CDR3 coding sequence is TGTGCCAGCAGCTTAGCGAGGAACTCCTACGAGCAGTACTTC.

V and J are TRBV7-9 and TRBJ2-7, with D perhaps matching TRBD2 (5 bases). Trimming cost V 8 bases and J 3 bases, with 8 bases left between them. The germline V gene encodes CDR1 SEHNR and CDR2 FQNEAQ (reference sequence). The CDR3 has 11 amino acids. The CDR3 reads CASGSNYEQYF. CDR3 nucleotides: TGTGCCAGCGGGAGTAACTACGAGCAGTACTTC.

CDR3 nucleotide sequence: TGTGCCAGCAGTGCATACAGGGGGCGAAGAACTGAAGCTTTCTTT. This sequence encodes CASSAYRGRRTEAFF. This chain connects TRBV28 to TRBJ1-1; 9 nucleotides align to TRBD1. This CDR3 contains 15 residues. V dropped 5 bases and J dropped 5; count of bases not matched to a gene: 9. Per germline, CDR1 MDHEN and CDR2 SYDVKM.

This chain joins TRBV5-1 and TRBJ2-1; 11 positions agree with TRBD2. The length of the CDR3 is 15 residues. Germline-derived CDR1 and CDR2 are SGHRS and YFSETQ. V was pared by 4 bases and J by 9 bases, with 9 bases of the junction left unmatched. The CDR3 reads CASSIPLAGGVEQFF. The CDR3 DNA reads TGCGCCAGCAGCATACCCCTAGCGGGAGGAGTTGAGCAGTTCTTC.

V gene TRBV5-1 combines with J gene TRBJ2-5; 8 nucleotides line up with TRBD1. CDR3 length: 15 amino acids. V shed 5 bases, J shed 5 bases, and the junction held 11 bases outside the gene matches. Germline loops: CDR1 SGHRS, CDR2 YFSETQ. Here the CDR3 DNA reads TGCGCCAGCAGTTCCGCAGGGGGCGTGGACGAGACCCAGTACTTC. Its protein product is CASSSAGGVDETQYF.

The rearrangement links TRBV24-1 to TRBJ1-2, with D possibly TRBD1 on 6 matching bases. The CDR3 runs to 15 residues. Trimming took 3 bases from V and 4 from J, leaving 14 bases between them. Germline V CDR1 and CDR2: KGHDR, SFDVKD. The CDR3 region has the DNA TGTGCCACCAGTGATCGCAGGGGATTCGGCTATGGCTACACCTTC. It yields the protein CATSDRRGFGYGYTF.

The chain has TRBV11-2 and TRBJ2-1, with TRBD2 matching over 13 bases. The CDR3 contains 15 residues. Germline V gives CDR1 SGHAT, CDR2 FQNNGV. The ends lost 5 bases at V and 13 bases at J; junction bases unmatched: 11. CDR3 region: CASSHTSGREANQFF. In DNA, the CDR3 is TGTGCCAGCAGCCATACTAGCGGGAGGGAAGCGAATCAGTTCTTC.

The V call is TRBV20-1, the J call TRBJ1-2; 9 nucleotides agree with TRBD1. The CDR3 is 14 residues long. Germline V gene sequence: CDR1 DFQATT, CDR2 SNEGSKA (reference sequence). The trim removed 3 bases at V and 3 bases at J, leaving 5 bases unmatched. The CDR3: CSASLGQGDYGYTF. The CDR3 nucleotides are TGCAGTGCTAGTTTGGGACAGGGTGACTATGGCTACACCTTC.

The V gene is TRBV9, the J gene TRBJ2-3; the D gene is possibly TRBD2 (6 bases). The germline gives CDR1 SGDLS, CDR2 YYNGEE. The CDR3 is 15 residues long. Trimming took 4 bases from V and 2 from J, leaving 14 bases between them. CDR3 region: CASSPRGGNTDTQYF. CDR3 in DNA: TGTGCCAGCAGCCCCCGAGGAGGGAACACAGATACGCAGTATTTT.

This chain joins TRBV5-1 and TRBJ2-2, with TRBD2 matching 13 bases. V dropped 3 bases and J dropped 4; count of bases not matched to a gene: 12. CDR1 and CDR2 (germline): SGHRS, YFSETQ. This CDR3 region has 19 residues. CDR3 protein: CASSSIRTSGRESTGELFF. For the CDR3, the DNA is TGCGCCAGCAGCTCGATAAGAACTAGCGGGAGGGAGAGCACCGGGGAGCTGTTTTTT.

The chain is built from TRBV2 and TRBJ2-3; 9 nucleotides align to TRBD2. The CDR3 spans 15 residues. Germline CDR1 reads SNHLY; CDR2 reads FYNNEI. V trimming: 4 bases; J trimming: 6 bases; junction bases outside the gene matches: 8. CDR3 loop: CASSAFAGGRDTQYF. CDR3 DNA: TGTGCCAGCAGTGCTTTCGCGGGAGGGCGGGATACGCAGTATTTT. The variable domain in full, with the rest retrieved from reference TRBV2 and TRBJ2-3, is EPEVTQTPSHQVTQMGQEVILRCVPISNHLYFYWYRQILGQKVEFLVSFYNNEISEKSEIFDDQFSVERPDGSNFTLKIRSTKLEDSAMYFCASSAFAGGRDTQYFGPGTRLTVL.

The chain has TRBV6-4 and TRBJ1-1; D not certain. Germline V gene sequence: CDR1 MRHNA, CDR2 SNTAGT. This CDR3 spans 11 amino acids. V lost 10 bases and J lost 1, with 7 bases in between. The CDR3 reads CATRGNTEAFF. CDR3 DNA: TGTGCCACCCGGGGGAACACTGAAGCTTTCTTT.

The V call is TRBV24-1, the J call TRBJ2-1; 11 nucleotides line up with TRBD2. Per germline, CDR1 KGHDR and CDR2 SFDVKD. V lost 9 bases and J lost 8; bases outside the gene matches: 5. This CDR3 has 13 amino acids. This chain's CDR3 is CATELAGEDEQFF. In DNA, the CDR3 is TGTGCCACCGAACTAGCGGGAGAGGATGAGCAGTTCTTC.

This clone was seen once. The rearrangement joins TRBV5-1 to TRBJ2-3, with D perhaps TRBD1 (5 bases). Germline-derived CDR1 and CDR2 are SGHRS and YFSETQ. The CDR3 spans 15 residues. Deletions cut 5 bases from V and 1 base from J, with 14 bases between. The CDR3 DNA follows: TGCGCCAGCAGGCTCAGGGTGCTAGGCACAGATACGCAGTATTTT. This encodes CASRLRVLGTDTQYF. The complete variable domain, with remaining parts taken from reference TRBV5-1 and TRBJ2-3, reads KAGVTQTPRYLIKTRGQQVTLSCSPISGHRSVSWYQQTPGQGLQFLFEYFSETQRNKGNFPGRFSGRQFSNSRSEMNVSTLELGDSALYLCASRLRVLGTDTQYFGPGTRLTVL.

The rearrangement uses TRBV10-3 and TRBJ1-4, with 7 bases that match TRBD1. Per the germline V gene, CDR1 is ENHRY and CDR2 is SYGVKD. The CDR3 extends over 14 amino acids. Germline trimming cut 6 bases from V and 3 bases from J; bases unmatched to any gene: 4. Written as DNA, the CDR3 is TGTGCCATCAGCCCGGGGACAGCTAATGAAAAACTGTTTTTT. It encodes CAISPGTANEKLFF.

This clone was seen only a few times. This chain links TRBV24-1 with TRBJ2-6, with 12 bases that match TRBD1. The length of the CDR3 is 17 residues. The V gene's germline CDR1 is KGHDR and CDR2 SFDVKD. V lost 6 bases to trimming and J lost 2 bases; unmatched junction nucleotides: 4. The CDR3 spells CATSYGTGGAGANVLTF. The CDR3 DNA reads TGTGCCACCAGTTATGGGACAGGGGGCGCTGGGGCCAACGTCCTGACTTTC.

CDR3 in DNA: TGTGCCAGCAGCGTAAGGTGGGGGGGACTAGCGGGAGGAGATACGCAGTATTTT. Translation: CASSVRWGGLAGGDTQYF. V is TRBV9 and J is TRBJ2-3; 15 bases map to TRBD2. The CDR3 covers 18 residues. V was clipped by 1 base and J by 5 bases; unmatched bases: 8. CDR1 is SGDLS and CDR2 is YYNGEE in the germline V gene.

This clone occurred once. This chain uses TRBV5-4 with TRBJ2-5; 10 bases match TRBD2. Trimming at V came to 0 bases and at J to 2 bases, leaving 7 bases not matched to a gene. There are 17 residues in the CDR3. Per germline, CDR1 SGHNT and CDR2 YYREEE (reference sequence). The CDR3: CASSLVGLADQQETQYF. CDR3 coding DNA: TGTGCCAGCAGCTTGGTCGGACTAGCGGACCAACAAGAGACCCAGTACTTC.

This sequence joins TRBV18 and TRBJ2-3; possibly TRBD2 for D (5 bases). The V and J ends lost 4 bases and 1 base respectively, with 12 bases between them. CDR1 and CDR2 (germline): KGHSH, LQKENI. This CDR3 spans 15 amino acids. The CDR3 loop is CASSRASGGTDTQYF. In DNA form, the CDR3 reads TGTGCCAGCTCACGTGCAAGCGGCGGCACAGATACGCAGTATTTT.

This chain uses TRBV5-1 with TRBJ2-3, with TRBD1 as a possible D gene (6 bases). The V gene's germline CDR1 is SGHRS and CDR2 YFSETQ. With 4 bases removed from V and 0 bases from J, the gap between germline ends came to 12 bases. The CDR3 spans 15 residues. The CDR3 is CASSATGPSTDTQYF. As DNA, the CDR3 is TGCGCCAGCAGCGCGACAGGTCCTAGCACAGATACGCAGTATTTT. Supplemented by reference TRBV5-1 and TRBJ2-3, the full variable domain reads KAGVTQTPRYLIKTRGQQVTLSCSPISGHRSVSWYQQTPGQGLQFLFEYFSETQRNKGNFPGRFSGRQFSNSRSEMNVSTLELGDSALYLCASSATGPSTDTQYFGPGTRLTVL.